This T cell receptor (beta chain) was sequenced in a study of OX40 agonist ivuxolimab in advanced cancers. Findings and caveats of the study: Determination of antigen specificity was not performed for the expanded peripheral T cells.

Autoimmune disease history or systemic immunosuppression meant exclusion. A remark on this clone: What it binds is not known.

Profiled with immunoSEQ multiplex PCR; TCRdb holds only in-frame clones, not every one. Among about 97,000 clones listed, about nine tenths were seen once. Germline CDR1 and CDR2: KGHSH and LQKENI. The CDR3 is 15 amino acids. With V trimmed by 3 bases and J by 7 bases, 9 bases remained unmatched. The source was CD4+ or CD8+ T cells sorted from blood, collected in a trial of the OX40 agonist ivuxolimab. The rearrangement uses TRBV18 and TRBJ1-1; 9 nucleotides agree with TRBD1. The origin of this receptor is an adult with an advanced solid tumor such as melanoma, head and neck, liver or kidney cancer. CDR3 DNA sequence: TGTGCCAGCTCACCCCGGGACAGGGTCGGGGGTGAAGCTTTCTTT. It specifies CASSPRDRVGGEAFF.